The 30 T cell receptor beta chains below come from one sample, sequenced in a study of blood T cells in healthy people across ages. A second PCR, run for about 7 to 11 cycles, used a sample-barcoded 5' primer plus a J-beta primer mix. From the 5' RACE reads, TCRdb called clonotypes with MiXCR, one entry per CDR3 protein. Of some 1.5 million distinct CDR3 sequences in the sample, 40% to 45% were seen once. Sequencing was done on a sample of blood. The receptors stem from a woman between 18 and 29 years old in good health.

The chain employs TRBV20-1 and TRBJ2-1; 11 bases align to TRBD2. After removal of 5 bases from V and 6 bases from J, the junction contained 12 bases not matched to a gene. Germline assignment: CDR1 DFQATT and CDR2 SNEGSKA (reference sequence). The CDR3 consists of 16 residues. The CDR3 loop reads CSAARIAGGSSNEQFF. In DNA, the CDR3 is TGCAGTGCTGCTAGAATAGCGGGAGGGTCAAGCAATGAGCAGTTCTTC.

The chain is built from TRBV5-1 and TRBJ1-2, with 7 bases lining up with TRBD1. Germline V gene sequence: CDR1 SGHRS, CDR2 YFSETQ. J lost 5 bases, V lost 4 bases, and 5 bases had no gene match. The CDR3 is 13 amino acids. The CDR3 loop reads CASSGRDRYGYTF. CDR3 sequence (DNA): TGCGCCAGCAGCGGCCGGGACAGATATGGCTACACCTTC.

The sample holds one count of this clonotype. V is TRBV12-3 or TRBV12-4 and J is TRBJ2-2; maybe TRBD2 (6 bases). The CDR3 extends over 14 amino acids. Trimming stripped 8 bases from V and 2 bases from J, with 12 bases between. The CDR3 DNA follows: TGTGCCAGCCGGAGGGCCGATAACACCGGGGAGCTGTTTTTT. It encodes CASRRADNTGELFF.

The V gene is TRBV21-1, the J gene TRBJ1-2. TRBV21-1 is reported as a pseudogene. The CDR3 covers 14 residues. This CDR3 reads CASSKWKAIYGYTF. For the CDR3, the DNA is TGTGCCAGCAGCAAATGGAAGGCCATCTATGGCTACACCTTC.

This clonotype has only a few counts. The chain joins TRBV7-8 to TRBJ1-2; D might be TRBD1 (6 bases). Germline-derived CDR1 and CDR2 are SGHVS and FQNEAQ. Trimming cost V 2 bases and J 3 bases, with 16 bases left between them. This CDR3 comprises 16 residues. The CDR3: CASSLSRGAVDYGYTF. CDR3 bases: TGTGCCAGCAGCTTATCTCGGGGGGCGGTTGACTATGGCTACACCTTC.

The J gene is TRBJ2-3, the V gene TRBV10-3; TRBD2 agrees at 13 bases. The J segment lost 4 bases and the V segment lost 4 bases, leaving 5 bases of the junction unmatched. Per the germline V gene, CDR1 is ENHRY and CDR2 is SYGVKD. CDR3 length: 16 amino acids. This chain's CDR3 is CAISAGLAGAADTQYF. The CDR3 coding sequence is TGTGCCATCAGTGCCGGACTAGCGGGAGCCGCAGATACGCAGTATTTT.

The chain couples TRBV6-6 to TRBJ2-5, with D perhaps assigned TRBD1 or TRBD2 (5 bases each). The CDR3 contains 15 residues. The V and J ends lost 2 bases and 11 bases respectively, with 21 bases between them. CDR1 and CDR2 (germline): MNHNY, SVGAGI (reference sequence). The CDR3 sequence is CASSYEGWSHNEQYF. The DNA for the CDR3 is TGTGCCAGCAGTTACGAGGGGTGGAGCCACAATGAGCAGTACTTC.

The V gene is TRBV7-2, the J gene TRBJ2-4, with 9 positions matching TRBD1. The J segment lost 6 bases and the V segment lost 5 bases, leaving 8 bases of the junction unmatched. CDR3 size: 15 residues. CDR1 is SGHTA and CDR2 is FQGNSA in the germline V gene. CDR3 in DNA: TGTGCCAGCAGCCCCGGGACAGGGTACTTAAACATTCAGTACTTC. It codes for CASSPGTGYLNIQYF.

This clonotype has a single count. This sequence joins TRBV5-1 and TRBJ2-5, with TRBD1 as a possible D gene (6 bases). Germline CDR1 and CDR2: SGHRS and YFSETQ. V was clipped by 3 bases and J by 5 bases, with 17 bases between them. The CDR3 has 15 amino acids. CDR3: CASSSQGSGLETQYF. The CDR3 region has the DNA TGCGCCAGCAGCTCACAGGGTAGTGGGTTGGAGACCCAGTACTTC.

The chain uses TRBV6-5 and TRBJ1-6; D not certain. CDR1 and CDR2 from the germline V gene are MNHEY and SVGAGI. Between the trimmed V and J ends, which lost 0 bases and 6 bases, there was a span of 12 bases. The CDR3 is made up of 16 amino acids. The CDR3 DNA reads as TGTGCCAGCAGTTACTCAGGGCTCCTCGTTAATTCACCCCTCCACTTT. Amino acid sequence: CASSYSGLLVNSPLHF.

The V and J genes are TRBV4-1 and TRBJ1-1; D may be TRBD1 (5 bases). V dropped 3 bases and J dropped 3 bases, with 14 bases sitting between them. CDR1 is MGHRA, CDR2 YSYEKL, per germline. The CDR3 is made up of 15 amino acids. The CDR3 spells CASSHPLGGDTEAFF. In nucleotides, the CDR3 is TGCGCCAGCAGCCACCCTCTGGGGGGGGACACTGAAGCTTTCTTT.

The genes are TRBV12-3 or TRBV12-4 and TRBJ2-2, with no clear D. There are 15 residues in the CDR3. Trimming shortened V by 2 bases and J by 1 base, and 8 bases separated the two germline ends. CDR3 in amino acids: CASSLLFGNTGELFF. The CDR3 coding sequence is TGTGCCAGCAGTTTATTGTTTGGGAACACCGGGGAGCTGTTTTTT.

V is TRBV20-1 and J is TRBJ1-6; D uncertain. The germline V gene encodes CDR1 DFQATT and CDR2 SNEGSKA (reference sequence). V was clipped by 3 bases and J by 10 bases, with 13 bases between them. The CDR3 runs 13 residues. The CDR3 DNA follows: TGCAGTGCTAGCCCATACCCAACGTCACCCCTCCACTTT. Amino acid sequence: CSASPYPTSPLHF.

This clonotype was seen many times. The chain joins TRBV20-1 to TRBJ2-1, with 10 nucleotides matching TRBD2. The CDR3 is 15 amino acids. Losses at the gene ends were 3 bases for V and 7 bases for J; bases not matched to a gene: 9. Germline CDR1 DFQATT, CDR2 SNEGSKA (reference sequence). CDR3 coding DNA: TGCAGTGCTAGCGGACTAGCGGAAAGGGGTAATGAGCAGTTCTTC. Amino acids: CSASGLAERGNEQFF.

This chain uses TRBV3-1 with TRBJ2-3; D is undetermined. The V and J ends lost 3 bases and 0 bases respectively, with 7 bases between them. The CDR3 runs to 14 residues. The germline V gene has CDR1 LGHDT and CDR2 YNNKEL (reference sequence). CDR3 nucleotides: TGTGCCAGCAGCCAGTGGACGAGCACAGATACGCAGTATTTT. Translated, it gives CASSQWTSTDTQYF.

V is TRBV25-1 and J is TRBJ1-4; D is unresolved. Trimming removed 6 bases at V and 4 bases at J, with 6 bases between. Germline loops: CDR1 MGHDK, CDR2 SYGVNS. The CDR3 is 12 amino acids. CDR3 nucleotides: TGTGCCAGCAGACAGCTTAATGAAAAACTGTTTTTT. Residues: CASRQLNEKLFF.

CDR3 nucleotide sequence: TGCAGCGTGTCCGGGACTCAACTATACGAGCAGTACTTC. Its protein product is CSVSGTQLYEQYF. The chain has TRBV29-1 and TRBJ2-7; tentatively, D is TRBD2 (6 bases). Germline V gives CDR1 SQVTM, CDR2 ANQGSEA. With 6 bases removed from V and 4 bases from J, the gap between germline ends came to 16 bases. The CDR3 length is 13 residues.

V usage is TRBV20-1 and J usage is TRBJ2-1, with D tentatively TRBD2 (5 bases). This CDR3 has 12 residues. Trimming took off 6 bases at V and 10 bases at J, with 16 bases between the two ends. Germline loops: CDR1 DFQATT, CDR2 SNEGSKA (reference sequence). The CDR3 bases are TGCAGTGCCACCTCCCACCTAGCAGAGCAGTTCTTC. Encoded protein: CSATSHLAEQFF.

The gene calls are TRBV20-1 and TRBJ1-2; D not resolved. The length of the CDR3 is 8 residues. Germline V gives CDR1 DFQATT, CDR2 SNEGSKA (reference sequence). V shed 4 bases and J shed 8 bases, with 2 bases lying between them. The CDR3 protein is CSANGYTF. Written as DNA, the CDR3 is TGCAGTGCTAACGGCTACACCTTC.

The chain links TRBV6-2 or TRBV6-3 to TRBJ1-2; TRBD1 matches at 7 bases. V was clipped by 6 bases and J by 6 bases; unmatched bases: 7. The CDR3 is made up of 13 amino acids. In germline, CDR1 is MNHEY, CDR2 SVGEGT. CDR3 sequence: CASRHRQGNGYTF. The CDR3 DNA reads TGTGCCAGCAGACACCGACAGGGAAATGGCTACACCTTC.

A few counts support this clonotype. This rearrangement joins TRBV20-1 to TRBJ1-2; TRBD1 matches at 12 bases. The V gene end was trimmed by 0 bases and the J gene end by 5 bases; junction bases not matched to a gene: 4. The CDR3 totals 15 residues. Germline-derived CDR1 and CDR2 are DFQATT and SNEGSKA (reference sequence). Here the CDR3 reads CSARDLGQGAYGYTF. The CDR3 coding sequence is TGCAGTGCTAGAGATTTGGGACAGGGGGCGTATGGCTACACCTTC.

This clonotype was seen a handful of times. As DNA, the CDR3 is TGCAGTGCACCGTCTAGCGGGCTGGCGGATGAGCAGTTCTTC. Residues: CSAPSSGLADEQFF. J is TRBJ2-1 and V is TRBV20-1; 8 bases align to TRBD2. Trimming removed 6 bases from V and 8 bases from J; junction bases left unmatched: 12. The CDR3 spans 14 residues. Germline lookup yields CDR1 DFQATT and CDR2 SNEGSKA (reference sequence).

This CDR3 is CASSALRVVTLRDTQYF. The CDR3 DNA sequence: TGTGCCAGCAGCGCGCTTAGAGTAGTGACGCTACGAGATACGCAGTATTTT. V gene TRBV4-2 combines with J gene TRBJ2-3; D gene uncertain. CDR1 LGHNA and CDR2 YNFKEQ come from the germline V gene. V was shortened by 5 bases and J by 5 bases, with 23 bases between the two germline ends. The CDR3 length is 17 residues.

There are a few counts of this clonotype. J is TRBJ2-1 and V is TRBV7-9; D remains unclear. Germline V gives CDR1 SEHNR, CDR2 FQNEAQ (reference sequence). V shed 0 bases and J shed 8 bases, with 2 bases lying between them. The CDR3 length is 11 residues. CDR3 DNA sequence: TGTGCCAGCAGCTTAGCCCATGAGCAGTTCTTC. It encodes CASSLAHEQFF.

This clonotype was found a few times. CDR3 sequence (DNA): TGTGCCAGCAGCTTGGCTAGTCGCTGGCATGAGCAGTTCTTC. The encoded protein is CASSLASRWHEQFF. The gene calls are TRBV5-6 and TRBJ2-1; unclear D gene. Germline V gene data show CDR1 as SGHDT and CDR2 as YYEEEE. Trimming took 0 bases from V and 8 from J, leaving 12 bases between them. The CDR3 is 14 amino acids.

CDR3 DNA: TGTGCCAGCTCACCCAGCAGGGGGGGAGAAAAACTGTTTTTT. Its translation: CASSPSRGGEKLFF. The chain employs TRBV18 and TRBJ1-4; 7 nucleotides match TRBD1. Germline CDR1 and CDR2: KGHSH and LQKENI. This CDR3 spans 14 amino acids. V gave up 3 bases and J gave up 8 bases; unmatched junction bases: 6.

There are a few counts of this clonotype. The chain uses TRBV5-1 and TRBJ2-4; 8 nucleotides align to TRBD1. Per germline, CDR1 SGHRS and CDR2 YFSETQ. Trimming at V came to 4 bases and at J to 5 bases, leaving 8 bases not matched to a gene. The CDR3 spans 15 residues. This CDR3 reads CASSTRQGTQNIQYF. The CDR3 bases are TGCGCCAGCAGCACCCGACAGGGGACCCAAAACATTCAGTACTTC.

The J gene is TRBJ2-5, the V gene TRBV28, with D uncertain. CDR3 length: 14 amino acids. V lost 3 bases to trimming and J lost 11 bases, with 19 bases between them. From germline, CDR1 is MDHEN and CDR2 SYDVKM. The CDR3 region has the DNA TGTGCCAGCAGTTTCGGGCAGCCCCGCCTCGGGCAGTACTTC. This sequence encodes CASSFGQPRLGQYF.

This clonotype was detected a few times. This chain joins TRBV7-3 and TRBJ2-5; D may be TRBD1 (6 bases). Per the germline V gene, CDR1 is SGHTA and CDR2 is FQGTGA. V was trimmed by 4 bases and J by 2 bases, leaving 17 bases between them. The CDR3 totals 16 residues. This CDR3 is CASSSRGGGVQETQYF. The CDR3, as DNA: TGTGCCAGCAGCTCCCGAGGGGGTGGGGTTCAAGAGACCCAGTACTTC. The whole variable domain, filled in from reference TRBV7-3 and TRBJ2-5, reads GAGVSQTPSNKVTEKGKYVELRCDPISGHTALYWYRQSLGQGPEFLIYFQGTGAADDSGLPNDRFFAVRPEGSVSTLKIQRTERGDSAVYLCASSSRGGGVQETQYFGPGTRLLVL.

The sample holds a few counts of this clonotype. The chain links TRBV28 to TRBJ2-3, with 11 bases that match TRBD2. The V gene's germline CDR1 is MDHEN and CDR2 SYDVKM. J lost 5 bases, V lost 3 bases, and 7 bases had no gene match. CDR3 size: 16 residues. CDR3 sequence: CASSFGSGRGQDTQYF. Written as DNA, the CDR3 is TGTGCCAGCAGTTTTGGTAGCGGGAGGGGACAAGATACGCAGTATTTT.